A selection of T cell receptor beta chains follows, all from one sample in a study of T cells in Graves' hyperthyroidism and ophthalmopathy. TCRdb recomputed calls from the multiplex PCR reads with MiXCR, one row per CDR3 protein. Among hundreds of thousands of distinct CDR3 sequences, 45% were seen once, and the ten largest hold 7% to 7.5%. Specimen: peripheral blood or thyroid tissue (not recorded which). The receptors were sampled from an adult man with Graves' disease, either hyperthyroidism or ophthalmopathy (not recorded which). The CDR3 runs from the conserved cysteine through the conserved F or W. D genes are given only for firm matches. A row's size may be missing; if present it is once, few, many or a size class.

size,D,J,V,length,DNA,CDR3
.,.,TRBJ1-1,TRBV20-1,15,TGCAGTGCTATAAACAGGGAAGGAATGAACACTGAAGCTTTCTTT,CSAINREGMNTEAFF
.,TRBD1,TRBJ2-5,TRBV20-1,14,TGCAGTGCTAGGGGGACAGGGGGCAGGGAGACCCAGTACTTC,CSARGTGGRETQYF
.,TRBD1,TRBJ1-5,TRBV6-5,16,TGTGCCAGCAGTTTAACCCAGGGGGCTAGCAATCAGCCCCAGCATTTT,CASSLTQGASNQPQHF
.,.,TRBJ1-5,TRBV20-1,14,TGCAGTGCCGGGGACGGCCGGAGCAATCAGCCCCAGCATTTT,CSAGDGRSNQPQHF
few,TRBD1,TRBJ1-1,TRBV7-8,16,TGTGCCAGCAGCTTAGTGACAGGGGGGTGGAACACTGAAGCTTTCTTT,CASSLVTGGWNTEAFF
once,TRBD1,TRBJ1-2,TRBV20-1,13,TGCAGTGCCCGGACAGGGGGCAGAGATGGCTACACCTTC,CSARTGGRDGYTF
few,TRBD1,TRBJ1-2,TRBV24-1,18,TGTGCCACCAGTGATCAAAGTCCCCGGGACAGGGGGCGAGATGGCTACACCTTC,CATSDQSPRDRGRDGYTF
.,.,TRBJ1-2,TRBV6-1,16,TGTGCCAGCAGTCCTATTTTGAAAGGGACTGACTATGGCTACACCTTC,CASSPILKGTDYGYTF
many,.,TRBJ1-4,TRBV10-3,15,TGTGCCATCAGTGAGTCCCAGGCAACTAATGAAAAACTGTTTTTT,CAISESQATNEKLFF
few,.,TRBJ1-1,TRBV9,13,TGTGCCAGCAGGAATTACAGGGATGGGGAAGCTTTCTTT,CASRNYRDGEAFF
.,TRBD1,TRBJ1-1,TRBV20-1,16,TGCAGCCGGGACCCCGGGCCAGGGGGTGCAGACACTGAAGCTTTCTTT,CSRDPGPGGADTEAFF
many,.,TRBJ1-4,TRBV29-1,13,TGCAGCGTTGAAGATGGGAAGCGGGAAAAACTGTTTTTT,CSVEDGKREKLFF
many,TRBD1,TRBJ1-2,TRBV15,14,TGTGCCACCAGCGTCAGGGACAGGAACTATGGCTACACCTTC,CATSVRDRNYGYTF
.,.,TRBJ1-5,TRBV5-5,15,TGTGCCAGCAGTTTGGCGATAGGGAGCAATCAGCCCCAGCATTTT,CASSLAIGSNQPQHF
.,.,TRBJ1-2,TRBV24-1,14,TGTGCCACCAGTGCTTGGGACGGAAACTATGGCTACACCTTC,CATSAWDGNYGYTF
.,TRBD1,TRBJ1-2,TRBV2,13,TGTGCCAGCAGAGAACAGGGGACCTATGGCTACACCTTC,CASREQGTYGYTF
.,.,TRBJ2-5,TRBV6-2/TRBV6-3,13,TGTGCCAGCAGTTACCCTAACCAAGAGACCCAGTACTTC,CASSYPNQETQYF
.,.,TRBJ1-5,TRBV20-1,13,TGCAGTGCTAGGAGAGGGGTAAATCAGCCCCAGCATTTT,CSARRGVNQPQHF
.,.,TRBJ1-5,TRBV12-3/TRBV12-4,14,TGTGCCAGCAGTTTGGCGTCAGGGAGTCAGCCCCAGCATTTT,CASSLASGSQPQHF
many,.,TRBJ1-6,TRBV19,14,TGTGCCAGTAGTATAGAGCGGGGAATGGCACCCCTCCACTTT,CASSIERGMAPLHF
once,TRBD1,TRBJ2-1,TRBV2,14,TGTGCCAGCAACCCCGGGACAGGCCTCAATGAGCAGTTCTTC,CASNPGTGLNEQFF
.,TRBD1,TRBJ2-6,TRBV14,17,TGTGCCAGCAGTCTCGGGACAGGAACCTCTGGGGCCAACGTCCTGACTTTC,CASSLGTGTSGANVLTF
.,.,TRBJ2-7,TRBV2,13,TGTGCCAGCGCCATAACGGGGACCTACGAGCAGTACTTC,CASAITGTYEQYF
.,.,TRBJ2-7,TRBV19,14,TGTGCCAGTAGTATGTATGCCGGTGCCTACGAGCAGTACTTC,CASSMYAGAYEQYF
.,.,TRBJ1-1,TRBV5-1,15,TGCGCCAGCAGCTTGCGACATTTATCGAACACTGAAGCTTTCTTT,CASSLRHLSNTEAFF
many,.,TRBJ1-4,TRBV7-9,13,TGTGCCAGCAGCATTGCAACTAATGAAAAACTGTTTTTT,CASSIATNEKLFF
.,.,TRBJ1-1,TRBV5-1,10,TGCGCCAGCAGCCTATCGGGGGCTTTCTTT,CASSLSGAFF
.,TRBD1,TRBJ2-5,TRBV24-1,15,TGTGCCACCAGTGATTGGACAGGGGGCTTGGAGACCCAGTACTTC,CATSDWTGGLETQYF
.,.,TRBJ1-2,TRBV19,15,TGTGCCAGTAGTGCCGGGGCAGGGGTAAATTATGGCTACACCTTC,CASSAGAGVNYGYTF
few,.,TRBJ1-3,TRBV7-9,14,TGTGCCAGGGGGGACGGTACCTCTGGAAACACCATATATTTT,CARGDGTSGNTIYF
many,TRBD1,TRBJ1-1,TRBV12-3/TRBV12-4,14,TGTGCCAGCAGAACGGGACAGTTGAACACTGAAGCTTTCTTT,CASRTGQLNTEAFF
.,.,TRBJ1-2,TRBV6-5,15,TGTGCCAGCAGTGCCTCCCGGGGGGACACCTATGGCTACACCTTC,CASSASRGDTYGYTF
.,TRBD1,TRBJ2-2,TRBV12-3/TRBV12-4,15,TGTGCCAGCAGCTTAGAGGGGGACAGATACAGGGAGCTGTTTTTT,CASSLEGDRYRELFF
few,TRBD2,TRBJ2-7,TRBV20-1,15,TGCAGTGCTGCCCCCGGACTAGCGGGGCTCGACGAGCAGTACTTC,CSAAPGLAGLDEQYF
.,.,TRBJ2-7,TRBV7-9,14,TGTGCCAGCAGCTTAGGGGCGGCCCACGGGGAGCAGTACTTC,CASSLGAAHGEQYF
many,.,TRBJ2-7,TRBV20-1,13,TGCAGTGCTAGCGCCGGGACCTCCTACGAGCAGTACTTC,CSASAGTSYEQYF
.,TRBD1,TRBJ1-1,TRBV7-2,15,TGTGCCGGCAGCTGGGGGACAGTGCAGAACACTGAAGCTTTCTTT,CAGSWGTVQNTEAFF
.,TRBD1,TRBJ1-3,TRBV12-3/TRBV12-4,15,TGTGCCAGCAGCACAGGGGCTATCTCTGGAAACACCATATATTTT,CASSTGAISGNTIYF
.,.,TRBJ1-1,TRBV19,13,TGTGCCAGTATTGCCGAACAGGAGACTGAAGCTTTCTTT,CASIAEQETEAFF
many,TRBD1,TRBJ1-5,TRBV24-1,14,TGTGCCACCAGTGAGTGGGACAGTGATGGGCCCCAGCATTTT,CATSEWDSDGPQHF
.,.,TRBJ2-5,TRBV7-8,9,TGTGCCAGCAGACAAAGCCAGGGCTTC,CASRQSQGF
.,.,TRBJ2-5,TRBV7-3,16,TGTGCCAGCAGCCCGTGGGGGGCTCCCGGGAGGGAGACCCAGTACTTC,CASSPWGAPGRETQYF
few,.,TRBJ2-2,TRBV29-1,13,TGCAGCGTTGAGTTCAGGGCTACCGGGGAGCTGTTTTTT,CSVEFRATGELFF
.,TRBD1,TRBJ2-7,TRBV20-1,13,TGCAGTGCTGGCCCAATAGACAGGGAGGAGCAGTACTTC,CSAGPIDREEQYF
.,.,TRBJ2-7,TRBV2,16,TGTGCCAGCAGTGAATCATTCGGGGGCTTCTCCTACGAGCAGTACTTC,CASSESFGGFSYEQYF
few,.,TRBJ2-7,TRBV2,13,TGTGCCAGCAGCCAGTACACCATCTACGAGCAGTACTTC,CASSQYTIYEQYF
few,TRBD1,TRBJ2-5,TRBV6-2/TRBV6-3,14,TGTGCCAGCACACCCGACAGGGCCCGGGAGACCCAGTACTTC,CASTPDRARETQYF
.,.,TRBJ2-7,TRBV15,14,TGTGCCACCAGCAGTCCCAGGTCCTCCTACGAGCAGTACTTC,CATSSPRSSYEQYF
.,TRBD1,TRBJ2-5,TRBV11-1,15,TGTGCCAGCAGCTTAGTGAGACAGGGTGAAGAGACCCAGTACTTC,CASSLVRQGEETQYF
.,TRBD2,TRBJ2-3,TRBV20-1,16,TGCAGTGCCAAGACCTTAGCGGGAGGGAGCACAGATACGCAGTATTTT,CSAKTLAGGSTDTQYF